Listed below are T cell receptor beta chains from one sample, sequenced in a study of T cell responses to AZD1222 COVID-19 vaccine. Sequenced by immunoSEQ multiplex PCR; TCRdb stores in-frame clones only, minus some. The data hold 84,000 or so clones, with approximately 89% observed a single time. Specimen: peripheral blood, collected on day 0 of AZD1222 vaccination. The receptor source for this set is an adult in good health. CDR3s include the opening cysteine and the closing phenylalanine or tryptophan. A D gene is named only where the DNA matches it firmly. The size of a clone is reported for some rows only, either as once, few or many, or as a class for expanded clones.

size | D | J | V | CDR3 | DNA
. | . | TRBJ2-5 | TRBV2 | CASSPGTQYF | TGTGCCAGCAGCCCGGGGACCCAGTACTTC
. | TRBD1 | TRBJ1-6 | TRBV7-8 | CASRTGDSWHSPLHF | TGTGCCAGCAGGACTGGGGACAGCTGGCATTCACCCCTCCACTTT
. | TRBD2 | TRBJ2-5 | TRBV15 | CATSKTREARGTQYF | TGTGCCACCAGCAAAACCCGGGAGGCTAGAGGGACCCAGTACTTC
. | . | TRBJ2-6 | TRBV4-2 | CASSQGQSGANVLTF | TGTGCCAGCAGCCAAGGTCAAAGTGGGGCCAACGTCCTGACTTTC
. | . | TRBJ1-2 | TRBV30 | CALPQTAYNYGYTF | TGTGCCCTACCCCAGACGGCGTATAACTATGGCTACACCTTC
. | . | TRBJ1-2 | TRBV6-5 | CASSYSLTTPFYGYTF | TGTGCCAGCAGTTACTCGTTGACAACCCCTTTCTATGGCTACACCTTC
. | . | TRBJ2-1 | TRBV28 | CASSSRSFPGDNEQFF | TGTGCCAGCAGTTCCCGTTCGTTCCCTGGGGACAATGAGCAGTTCTTC
few | . | TRBJ1-6 | TRBV3-1/TRBV3-2 | CASSQDQVPGAYSYNSPLHF | TGTGCCAGCAGCCAAGATCAGGTCCCAGGGGCCTACTCCTATAATTCACCCCTCCACTTT
. | . | TRBJ2-2 | TRBV5-1 | CASSLVFISSEQSNTGELFF | TGCGCCAGCAGCTTGGTTTTCATTAGTTCGGAACAATCGAACACCGGGGAGCTGTTTTTT
. | TRBD2 | TRBJ2-1 | TRBV19 | CASSIDRGLAGPRSYNEQFF | TGTGCCAGTAGTATAGATCGCGGACTAGCGGGACCCCGCTCCTACAATGAGCAGTTCTTC
. | . | TRBJ2-2 | TRBV7-9 | CASSLWGKTGELFF | TGTGCCAGCAGCTTATGGGGGAAGACCGGGGAGCTGTTTTTT
. | . | TRBJ2-3 | TRBV19 | CASSISASADTQYF | TGTGCCAGTAGTATCTCCGCTAGCGCGGATACGCAGTATTTT
. | TRBD1 | TRBJ1-1 | TRBV4-1 | CASSRGQVYTEAFF | TGCGCCAGCAGCCGGGGACAGGTTTACACTGAAGCTTTCTTT
. | . | TRBJ1-5 | TRBV19 | CASSSTGHQPQHF | TGTGCCAGTAGTTCAACAGGCCATCAGCCCCAGCATTTT
few | . | TRBJ1-1 | TRBV29-1 | CSVLDMLNTEAFF | TGCAGCGTTTTAGACATGCTGAACACTGAAGCTTTCTTT
. | TRBD1 | TRBJ2-1 | TRBV7-2 | CASSFPRQGKFF | TGTGCCAGCAGCTTTCCCCGACAGGGCAAGTTCTTC
. | . | TRBJ1-6 | TRBV2 | CASSEGRTYNSPLHF | TGTGCCAGCAGTGAAGGCCGAACATATAATTCACCCCTCCACTTT
. | TRBD1 | TRBJ2-7 | TRBV9 | CASSVEGQGLYEQYF | TGTGCCAGCAGCGTAGAGGGACAGGGACTATACGAGCAGTACTTC
. | TRBD1 | TRBJ2-3 | TRBV5-1 | CASSPDRDRGPPTQYF | TGCGCCAGCAGCCCTGACCGGGACAGGGGGCCCCCTACGCAGTATTTT
. | . | TRBJ2-1 | TRBV11-3 | CASSLEAGTNEQFF | TGTGCCAGCAGCTTAGAGGCAGGGACTAATGAGCAGTTCTTC
. | . | TRBJ1-1 | TRBV28 | CASSLGGSGDTEAFF | TGTGCCAGCAGTTTAGGGGGGAGTGGGGACACTGAAGCTTTCTTT
. | . | TRBJ1-3 | TRBV5-1 | CASSLGGLSSGNTIYF | TGCGCCAGCAGCTTGGGAGGGCTGTCCTCTGGAAACACCATATATTTT
. | . | TRBJ2-7 | TRBV21-1 | CASSRVIEMSSYEQYF | TGTGCCAGCAGCAGGGTAATCGAAATGAGCTCCTACGAGCAGTACTTC
. | . | TRBJ2-2 | TRBV27 | CASSLVWGRELFF | TGTGCCAGCAGCCTGGTCTGGGGCAGGGAGCTGTTTTTT
. | . | TRBJ1-5 | TRBV30 | CAWSEGVNQPQHF | TGTGCCTGGAGTGAGGGGGTCAATCAGCCCCAGCATTTT
once | . | TRBJ1-6 | TRBV11-1 | CASSLGQRDSPLHF | TGTGCCAGCAGCCTCGGACAGCGAGATTCACCCCTCCACTTT
. | . | TRBJ2-1 | TRBV14 | CASSQDVGGYNEQFF | TGTGCCAGCAGCCAAGATGTGGGGGGCTACAATGAGCAGTTCTTC
. | . | TRBJ2-7 | TRBV28 | CASTKRVERAYEQYF | TGTGCCAGCACTAAAAGGGTGGAGAGAGCCTACGAGCAGTACTTC
. | TRBD1 | TRBJ1-6 | TRBV27 | CASASQGATTGVNSPLHF | TGTGCCAGCGCTTCCCAGGGGGCGACGACAGGGGTGAATTCACCCCTCCACTTT
. | . | TRBJ1-4 | TRBV6-1 | CASSEFEGEKLFF | TGTGCCAGCAGTGAATTTGAGGGTGAAAAACTGTTTTTT
. | TRBD1 | TRBJ1-1 | TRBV10-3 | CAIRGQGQEAFF | TGTGCCATCAGGGGACAGGGTCAAGAAGCTTTCTTT
. | TRBD2 | TRBJ2-1 | TRBV7-6 | CASSLALGLVGTYSTYNEQFF | TGTGCCAGCAGCTTAGCGCTGGGACTAGTGGGAACTTATAGCACCTACAATGAGCAGTTCTTC
. | TRBD2 | TRBJ2-7 | TRBV6-6 | CAGSSGRAFEQYF | TGTGCCGGGTCTAGCGGGAGGGCCTTCGAGCAGTACTTC
. | . | TRBJ2-6 | TRBV15 | CATSRVRTPGANVLTF | TGTGCCACCAGCAGAGTCAGGACACCCGGGGCCAACGTCCTGACTTTC
. | . | TRBJ1-1 | TRBV29-1 | CSVYQNTEAFF | TGCAGCGTTTACCAAAACACTGAAGCTTTCTTT
. | . | TRBJ1-3 | TRBV3-1/TRBV3-2 | CASSQEAAGAMDTIYF | TGTGCCAGCAGCCAAGAGGCGGCAGGGGCCATGGACACCATATATTTT
. | . | TRBJ1-3 | TRBV19 | CASRSQMLSGNTIYF | TGTGCCAGTCGATCACAGATGCTCTCTGGAAACACCATATATTTT
once | . | TRBJ2-3 | TRBV5-4 | CASSPGTGSTDTQYF | TGTGCCAGCAGCCCAGGGACGGGAAGCACAGATACGCAGTATTTT
. | TRBD1 | TRBJ2-3 | TRBV28 | CASSGQGMGTDTQYF | TGTGCCAGCAGTGGACAGGGGATGGGCACAGATACGCAGTATTTT
. | . | TRBJ2-1 | TRBV7-6 | CASSSGAQRYNEQFF | TGTGCCAGCAGCTCGGGAGCACAGCGATACAATGAGCAGTTCTTC
. | . | TRBJ2-7 | TRBV7-9 | CASSLSRHDEQYF | TGTGCCAGCAGCTTAAGCAGACACGACGAGCAGTACTTC
. | . | TRBJ1-5 | TRBV7-9 | CASSLGGVQPQHF | TGTGCCAGCAGCTTAGGGGGGGTGCAGCCCCAGCATTTT
. | . | TRBJ1-1 | TRBV2 | CASSVGVNTEAFF | TGTGCCAGCAGTGTAGGGGTGAACACTGAAGCTTTCTTT
. | TRBD1 | TRBJ1-2 | TRBV11-2 | CASSPPGTGGRYGYTF | TGTGCCAGCAGCCCTCCGGGGACAGGGGGCCGATATGGCTACACCTTC
. | . | TRBJ2-3 | TRBV7-9 | CASSLEGVADTQYF | TGTGCCAGCAGCTTAGAAGGGGTGGCAGATACGCAGTATTTT
. | TRBD1 | TRBJ1-5 | TRBV6-1 | CASSEQGVQPQHF | TGTGCCAGCAGTGAACAGGGGGTTCAGCCCCAGCATTTT
. | TRBD2 | TRBJ2-3 | TRBV4-2 | CASSRGLAGGTDTQYF | TGTGCCAGCAGCCGCGGACTAGCGGGAGGCACAGATACGCAGTATTTT
. | . | TRBJ1-1 | TRBV6-2/TRBV6-3 | CASSYSSYSSEAFF | TGTGCCAGCAGTTACAGTAGTTATAGCTCTGAAGCTTTCTTT
. | . | TRBJ2-1 | TRBV18 | CASFSIGTAVWNNEQFF | TGTGCCAGCTTCTCGATAGGGACGGCCGTGTGGAACAATGAGCAGTTCTTC
. | TRBD2 | TRBJ2-3 | TRBV5-6 | CASSWGGLAGGGDTQYF | TGTGCCAGCAGCTGGGGAGGACTAGCGGGAGGGGGAGATACGCAGTATTTT
few | . | TRBJ1-1 | TRBV6-1 | CASRELFKGVNTEAFF | TGTGCCAGCAGGGAACTCTTTAAAGGGGTGAACACTGAAGCTTTCTTT
. | . | TRBJ1-5 | TRBV6-6 | CASSYSIVNQPQHF | TGTGCCAGCAGTTACTCGATAGTTAATCAGCCCCAGCATTTT
. | . | TRBJ2-7 | TRBV5-6 | CASSPTVTAYEQYF | TGTGCCAGCAGCCCGACAGTAACAGCCTACGAGCAGTACTTC